This T cell receptor beta chain derives from a study of memory CD4+ T cells and cytomegalovirus serostatus. Study-level background: Healthy Belgian adult donors included about nine CMV-positive and 24 CMV-negative people.

Points from the study as a whole: Suggested: most of the CMV-linked TCR signature lies in CD4+ memory cells.

The method was immunoSEQ multiplex PCR; TCRdb's version includes in-frame clones alone and lacks a portion of them. The table lists 55,000 to 60,000 clones, about 81% of them singletons. The CDR3 loop spans 15 amino acids. Germline V gives CDR1 SGHRS, CDR2 YFSETQ. V lost 2 bases, J lost 2 bases, and 11 bases lay in between. The sort gate was single viable CD3+CD4+CD8-CD45RO+ cells for memory CD4+ T cells. Details on this clone: The antigen remains undetermined.

The chain uses TRBV5-1 and TRBJ1-5; possibly TRBD1 for D (5 bases). Sequenced material: memory CD4+ T cells from blood. The sequence was obtained from an adult in good health and CMV-seronegative. Written as DNA, the CDR3 is TGCGCCAGCAGCTTAGACAGCGTGGGCAATCAGCCCCAGCATTTT. Its protein product is CASSLDSVGNQPQHF.